This entry lists 17 T cell receptor beta chains sequenced from one sample in a study of blood T cell repertoires in COVID-19. The method was immunoSEQ multiplex PCR; TCRdb's version includes in-frame clones alone and lacks a portion of them. The top ten clones hold around 2.1% of a sample with around 300,000 clones, 89% of them seen once. Sample: peripheral blood. Source of these receptors: a man aged 50 or older with acute or convalescent COVID-19.

This chain links TRBV7-6 with TRBJ2-1; D is ambiguous. Germline CDR1 is SGHVS and CDR2 is FNYEAQ. Trimming removed 1 base at V and 6 bases at J, with 7 bases between. This CDR3 has 13 amino acids. The CDR3 DNA is TGTGCCAGCAGCTTAGGAGGCAGCAATGAGCAGTTCTTC. The encoded protein is CASSLGGSNEQFF. The full variable domain, rest sourced from reference TRBV7-6 and TRBJ2-1, is GAGVSQSPRYKVTKRGQDVALRCDPISGHVSLYWYRQALGQGPEFLTYFNYEAQQDKSGLPNDRFSAERPEGSISTLTIQRTEQRDSAMYRCASSLGGSNEQFFGPGTRLTVL.

Here the CDR3 reads CASSRLNQPQHF. The CDR3 DNA sequence: TGTGCCAGTAGTCGTTTGAATCAGCCCCAGCATTTT. V usage is TRBV19 and J usage is TRBJ1-5; D gene ambiguous. CDR1 is LNHDA, CDR2 SQIVND, per germline (reference sequence). The CDR3 runs 12 residues. Trimming removed 5 bases at V and 4 bases at J, with 6 bases between.

The chain joins TRBV24-1 to TRBJ2-5; TRBD2 matches at 7 bases. The germline V gene has CDR1 KGHDR and CDR2 SFDVKD. The CDR3 has 15 residues. With V trimmed by 4 bases and J by 5 bases, 9 bases remained unmatched. In nucleotides, the CDR3 is TGTGCCACCAGTGACCGATCGACTAGCCGGGAGACCCAGTACTTC. This sequence encodes CATSDRSTSRETQYF.

The CDR3 spells CAWSRSGIVTNWQPQHF. DNA of the CDR3: TGTGCCTGGAGTAGGTCGGGAATCGTAACAAACTGGCAGCCCCAGCATTTT. The chain carries TRBV30 and TRBJ1-5, with D uncertain. The CDR3 is 17 residues long. CDR1 is GTSNPN and CDR2 is SVGIG in the germline V gene (reference sequence). The germline V and J ends were trimmed by 2 bases and 7 bases, with 24 bases remaining between them.

The chain uses TRBV7-9 and TRBJ1-2; no clear D. The CDR3 consists of 11 residues. Germline CDR1 is SEHNR and CDR2 is FQNEAQ (reference sequence). V lost 7 bases to trimming and J lost 6 bases, with 9 bases between them. CDR3 sequence reads: CASTIGDGYTF. The CDR3 nucleotides are TGTGCCAGCACAATCGGGGATGGCTACACCTTC.

The chain recombines TRBV11-3 with TRBJ2-7; TRBD1 matches at 9 bases. CDR3 size: 13 residues. The V and J ends lost 5 bases and 6 bases, in that order; junction bases with no gene match: 5. CDR1 is SGHNT, CDR2 YENEEA, per germline. CDR3 loop: CASSMGQGGEQYF. The CDR3, as DNA: TGTGCCAGCAGCATGGGACAGGGAGGCGAGCAGTACTTC.

V usage is TRBV19 and J usage is TRBJ2-3, with 11 bases aligning to TRBD2. Germline V lookup: CDR1 LNHDA, CDR2 SQIVND (reference sequence). The CDR3 covers 15 residues. Losses at the gene ends were 6 bases for V and 6 bases for J; bases not matched to a gene: 8. The CDR3 is CASSRLAGGKDTQYF. The CDR3 DNA sequence: TGTGCCAGTAGCCGTCTAGCGGGGGGTAAGGATACGCAGTATTTT.

This chain joins TRBV30 and TRBJ2-5; the D gene is possibly TRBD2 (5 bases). The ends were cut back, 0 bases at V and 5 bases at J, with 13 bases in the middle. This CDR3 is 14 amino acids long. CDR1 GTSNPN and CDR2 SVGIG come from the germline V gene (reference sequence). In DNA form, the CDR3 reads TGTGCCTGGAGTGTACGCGGGTCCCCCGAGACCCAGTACTTC. Translating gives CAWSVRGSPETQYF.

The gene calls are TRBV11-2 and TRBJ2-7, with D hard to call. The germline V and J ends were trimmed by 3 bases and 6 bases, with 15 bases remaining between them. In germline, CDR1 is SGHAT, CDR2 FQNNGV. The CDR3 runs 14 residues. CDR3 sequence: CASSFGPAVSEQYF. The CDR3 DNA reads TGTGCCAGCAGCTTTGGCCCCGCCGTCTCCGAGCAGTACTTC.

The chain employs TRBV3-1 (or the pseudogene TRBV3-2) and TRBJ1-2; possibly TRBD1 for D (6 bases). There are 15 residues in the CDR3. Germline CDR1 LGHDT, CDR2 YNNKEL (reference sequence). V dropped 2 bases and J dropped 3 bases, with 13 bases sitting between them. In nucleotides, the CDR3 is TGTGCCAGCAGCCAAAGGGGGGGCAGGGACTATGGCTACACCTTC. Translating it yields CASSQRGGRDYGYTF.

The chain carries TRBV9 and TRBJ2-7, with TRBD1 matching 12 bases. The CDR3 is made up of 17 amino acids. Germline CDR1 and CDR2: SGDLS and YYNGEE. After removal of 0 bases from V and 6 bases from J, the junction contained 10 bases not matched to a gene. CDR3 region: CASSVGTFGTGGVEQYF. The CDR3 DNA is TGTGCCAGCAGCGTAGGAACTTTCGGGACAGGGGGCGTCGAGCAGTACTTC.

This clone has only one observation. The rearrangement joins TRBV9 to TRBJ1-1; 10 bases align to TRBD1. Losses at the gene ends were 3 bases for V and 0 bases for J; bases not matched to a gene: 2. Germline V CDR1 and CDR2: SGDLS, YYNGEE. The CDR3 contains 15 residues. CDR3 sequence (DNA): TGTGCCAGCAGCGCGACAGGGGGCGTGAACACTGAAGCTTTCTTT. As protein: CASSATGGVNTEAFF.

The chain uses TRBV2 and TRBJ1-6; 9 bases are a match to TRBD1. Germline CDR1 SNHLY, CDR2 FYNNEI. The trim removed 6 bases at V and 8 bases at J, leaving 5 bases unmatched. CDR3 length: 14 amino acids. CDR3 coding DNA: TGTGCCAGCAGGAACCGACAGGGGGATTCACCCCTCCACTTT. This gives the protein CASRNRQGDSPLHF.

The chain couples TRBV5-1 to TRBJ2-5; 8 bases are shared with TRBD1. V was clipped by 2 bases and J by 5 bases; unmatched bases: 11. Germline V lookup: CDR1 SGHRS, CDR2 YFSETQ. The CDR3 is 16 amino acids. CDR3 nucleotides: TGCGCCAGCAGCTTAGGCGGGACAGGAGGAACTGAGACCCAGTACTTC. Encoded protein: CASSLGGTGGTETQYF. The full variable domain, completed using reference TRBV5-1 and TRBJ2-5, is KAGVTQTPRYLIKTRGQQVTLSCSPISGHRSVSWYQQTPGQGLQFLFEYFSETQRNKGNFPGRFSGRQFSNSRSEMNVSTLELGDSALYLCASSLGGTGGTETQYFGPGTRLLVL.

The chain combines TRBV30 with TRBJ2-7; possible D gene TRBD2, 5 bases. The CDR3 length is 11 residues. Germline loops: CDR1 GTSNPN, CDR2 SVGIG (reference sequence). V shed 2 bases and J shed 8 bases, with 10 bases lying between them. CDR3 region: CAWSLLDKQYF. Written as DNA, the CDR3 is TGTGCCTGGAGTCTACTAGATAAGCAGTACTTC.

V usage is TRBV19 and J usage is TRBJ1-2; a weak D match, TRBD1 (5 bases). The CDR3 sequence is 14 residues long. Trimming left V 4 bases short and J 2 bases short, with 11 bases between. Germline loops: CDR1 LNHDA, CDR2 SQIVND (reference sequence). The CDR3 region has the DNA TGTGCCAGTAGTAGGCGGGACGGGAACTATGGCTACACCTTC. As protein: CASSRRDGNYGYTF.

This clone occurred once. This chain uses TRBV15 with TRBJ1-1; 7 bases agree with TRBD1. Germline lookup yields CDR1 LNHNV and CDR2 YYDKDF (reference sequence). V gave up 0 bases and J gave up 3 bases; unmatched junction bases: 13. This CDR3 has 18 residues. CDR3 protein: CATSRDGRDSGGYTEAFF. The CDR3, as DNA: TGTGCCACCAGCAGAGATGGACGGGACAGTGGGGGGTACACTGAAGCTTTCTTT.